Below are 17 T cell receptor beta chains sequenced from a single sample in a study of identical twins listed by TCRdb under 2016. The library came from 5' RACE. The sample was run on an Illumina HiSeq 2000. TCRdb reworked the public reads: Q25 trimming with fastp, MiXCR clone assembly, productive beta chains retained. Records with the same CDR3 protein are collapsed into one entry carrying the most frequent genes and DNA. Across this sample there are about 160,000 distinct CDR3 sequences, with approximately 3.5% seen only once. Approximately 7.7% of the sample is held by the ten biggest clonotypes. Sample: memory T cells sorted from blood. The label giving this sample's cell subset or site can be read as: CD45RO+ enriched T cells. Receptor source: a man aged 18-30 years in good health.

This clonotype was counted many times. The chain has TRBV5-6 and TRBJ2-2, with D perhaps TRBD1 or TRBD2 (5 bases each). In germline, CDR1 is SGHDT, CDR2 YYEEEE. The CDR3 spans 17 residues. V was trimmed by 0 bases and J by 7 bases, leaving 19 bases between them. This chain's CDR3 is CASSLVLGTPQGGELFF. The CDR3 DNA reads TGTGCCAGCAGCTTGGTTTTGGGGACCCCCCAAGGCGGGGAGCTGTTTTTT.

This clonotype was counted at least ten times. This chain connects TRBV12-3 or TRBV12-4 to TRBJ2-1, with TRBD1 identical over 7 bases. V lost 3 bases to trimming and J lost 5 bases; unmatched junction nucleotides: 13. This CDR3 comprises 17 residues. The CDR3 coding sequence is TGTGCCAGCAGTTTGCTCCCGGACAGGAGGCAAAACAATGAGCAGTTCTTC. This gives the protein CASSLLPDRRQNNEQFF.

This clonotype was seen many times. This rearrangement joins TRBV5-1 to TRBJ2-2; TRBD1 might be the D (6 bases). CDR1 and CDR2 from the germline V gene are SGHRS and YFSETQ. Trimming shortened V by 6 bases and J by 4 bases, and 13 bases separated the two germline ends. The CDR3 is 14 amino acids. CDR3 sequence: CASMGTFGTGELFF. The DNA for the CDR3 is TGCGCCAGCATGGGGACATTTGGCACCGGGGAGCTGTTTTTT.

This clonotype has a count of ten or more. V and J are TRBV5-5 and TRBJ1-6; no clear D. The CDR3 is made up of 12 amino acids. V was pared by 3 bases and J by 5 bases, with 3 bases between. CDR1 SGHKS and CDR2 YYEKEE come from the germline V gene (reference sequence). The CDR3 is CASSSNNSPLHF. The CDR3 DNA is TGTGCCAGCAGCTCGAATAATTCACCCCTCCACTTT.

This clonotype was detected many times. The chain is built from TRBV27 and TRBJ1-5; weak D call: TRBD1 (6 bases). The CDR3 loop spans 15 amino acids. Trimming cost V 6 bases and J 0 bases, with 12 bases left between them. Per the germline V gene, CDR1 is MNHEY and CDR2 is SMNVEV (reference sequence). CDR3 residues: CASSRGQYSNQPQHF. The CDR3 DNA follows: TGTGCCAGCAGCAGGGGACAATATAGCAATCAGCCCCAGCATTTT.

This clonotype was seen only a few times. The V gene is TRBV7-9, the J gene TRBJ1-4; TRBD1 matches at 8 bases. J was trimmed by 7 bases and V by 5 bases; bases with no gene match: 15. Germline CDR1 reads SEHNR; CDR2 reads FQNEAQ (reference sequence). The CDR3 length is 17 residues. The CDR3: CASSPPRRYRGSEKLFF. Written as DNA, the CDR3 is TGTGCCAGCAGCCCTCCGCGGCGGTACAGGGGGAGTGAAAAACTGTTTTTT.

This clonotype is termed medium-sized. The chain recombines TRBV5-1 with TRBJ2-7, with D perhaps being TRBD1 or TRBD2 (6 bases each). The CDR3 length is 13 residues. V was pared by 5 bases and J by 0 bases, with 9 bases between. CDR1 is SGHRS and CDR2 is YFSETQ in the germline V gene. This CDR3 reads CASSRGDSYEQYV. The DNA for the CDR3 is TGCGCCAGCAGTAGGGGGGACTCCTACGAGCAGTACGTC.

This clonotype turned up a few times. CDR3 region: CASSPIAGGGEAFF. For the CDR3, the DNA is TGTGCCAGCAGCCCCATTGCTGGCGGGGGGGAAGCTTTCTTT. The chain couples TRBV12-3 or TRBV12-4 to TRBJ1-1, with a tentative D call TRBD1 (5 bases). Deletions cut 6 bases from V and 8 bases from J, with 19 bases between. The length of the CDR3 is 14 residues.

This clonotype was picked up many times. CDR3 protein: CSARGPSRMAETQYF. CDR3 bases: TGCAGTGCTAGAGGTCCCTCTAGAATGGCGGAGACCCAGTACTTC. This chain links TRBV20-1 with TRBJ2-5, with unresolved D. Germline assignment: CDR1 DFQATT and CDR2 SNEGSKA (reference sequence). The length of the CDR3 is 15 residues. Trimming stripped 1 base from V and 5 bases from J, with 17 bases between.

In this sample, this clonotype turned up many times. The CDR3 region has the DNA TGTGCCAGCAGCCAACGGGATACGCAGTATTTT. As protein: CASSQRDTQYF. This chain connects TRBV12-3 or TRBV12-4 to TRBJ2-3; no reliable D call. This CDR3 region has 11 residues. V lost 6 bases to trimming and J lost 6 bases, with 7 bases between them.

The chain joins TRBV7-9 to TRBJ2-3; 10 bases match TRBD2. Trimming at V came to 5 bases and at J to 6 bases, leaving 11 bases not matched to a gene. Germline CDR1 reads SEHNR; CDR2 reads FQNEAQ (reference sequence). The CDR3 spans 16 residues. The CDR3 nucleotides read TGTGCCAGCAGCCCCCAGGCTAGCGGGAGTTCGGATACGCAGTATTTT. Translation: CASSPQASGSSDTQYF.

This clonotype came up many times. The chain joins TRBV3-1 to TRBJ2-7, with unresolved D. The CDR3 runs 11 residues. V lost 5 bases and J lost 6, with 8 bases in between. Germline assignment: CDR1 LGHDT and CDR2 YNNKEL (reference sequence). DNA of the CDR3: TGTGCCAGCAGCTGGAAAGGCGAGCAGTACTTC. This codes for CASSWKGEQYF.

This clonotype came up many times. This rearrangement joins TRBV25-1 to TRBJ1-1; D unclear. Germline lookup yields CDR1 MGHDK and CDR2 SYGVNS. This CDR3 comprises 11 residues. V dropped 7 bases and J dropped 6 bases, with 9 bases sitting between them. CDR3: CASNRVAEAFF. As DNA, the CDR3 is TGTGCCAGCAACCGAGTGGCTGAAGCTTTCTTT.

At least ten counts were recorded for this clonotype. The rearrangement links TRBV7-2 to TRBJ2-1; 7 bases are shared with TRBD2. CDR3 size: 16 residues. With 1 base clipped from V and 6 bases from J, the junction kept 9 bases outside the gene matches. Looked up from germline, CDR1 is SGHTA and CDR2 is FQGNSA. CDR3 residues: CASSLDVSGLINEQFF. The CDR3 DNA reads as TGTGCCAGCAGCTTAGATGTTAGCGGGTTGATCAATGAGCAGTTCTTC.

This clonotype came up many times. The chain carries TRBV5-6 and TRBJ2-5; the D is unclear. V was clipped by 0 bases and J by 2 bases, with 5 bases between them. CDR1 is SGHDT, CDR2 YYEEEE, per germline. The CDR3 loop spans 13 amino acids. In DNA form, the CDR3 reads TGTGCCAGCAGCTTGGATTTTCAAGAGACCCAGTACTTC. Encoded protein: CASSLDFQETQYF.

In its sample, this clonotype was seen many times. V is TRBV27 and J is TRBJ2-7, with D possibly matching TRBD2 (6 bases). Germline CDR1 is MNHEY and CDR2 is SMNVEV (reference sequence). This CDR3 has 15 amino acids. V lost 0 bases and J lost 2, with 11 bases in between. For the CDR3, the DNA is TGTGCCAGCAGTTTATCGGGGGGAATCCCCTACGAGCAGTACTTC. Its protein is CASSLSGGIPYEQYF.

This clonotype was seen ten or more times. CDR3 amino acids: CASSQQLAVGGEQFF. CDR3 DNA sequence: TGTGCCAGCAGCCAACAACTAGCGGTGGGTGGTGAGCAGTTCTTC. The chain has TRBV14 and TRBJ2-1; TRBD2 agrees at 8 bases. Germline V gene data show CDR1 as SGHDN and CDR2 as FVKESK. CDR3 length: 15 amino acids. After removal of 2 bases from V and 9 bases from J, the junction contained 9 bases not matched to a gene.